The 9 T cell receptor beta chains given below trace back to one sample, sequenced in a study of blood T cell repertoires in COVID-19 (dated by TCRdb to 2018 to 2021). Libraries were constructed by the immunoSEQ multiplex PCR assay. As stored in TCRdb, this immuneACCESS dataset retains in-frame rearrangements with V and J assigned. A fraction of the clones does not appear; measured against another copy, unresolved V genes explain less than half of the discrepancy, and the remainder lacks a known reason. This sample comprises 190,000 or so clones, 85% of them detected only once. The top ten clones comprise approximately 0.9% of the sample. The sample consisted of peripheral blood. The receptors were gathered from a man between 60 and 75 years old with COVID-19, enrolled during active disease.

The chain employs TRBV5-5 and TRBJ1-2, with D possibly TRBD1 on 6 matching bases. This CDR3 region has 14 residues. V was pared by 2 bases and J by 6 bases, with 14 bases between. Germline V gene data show CDR1 as SGHKS and CDR2 as YYEKEE (reference sequence). The CDR3 DNA reads as TGTGCCAGCAGCTTTTGGACAGTCGGGGATGGCTACACCTTC. Encoded protein: CASSFWTVGDGYTF.

The chain couples TRBV19 to TRBJ2-7, with TRBD1 identical over 10 bases. There are 15 residues in the CDR3. J gave up 5 bases and V 6 bases, and 10 bases lay outside the gene matches. Germline CDR1 is LNHDA and CDR2 is SQIVND (reference sequence). CDR3 in amino acids: CASRTYDRGQHEQYF. CDR3 DNA sequence: TGTGCCAGTAGGACCTATGACAGGGGGCAGCACGAGCAGTACTTC.

This sequence joins TRBV6-1 and TRBJ1-2, with D perhaps TRBD1 (5 bases). The V gene's germline CDR1 is MNHNS and CDR2 SASEGT. CDR3 size: 15 residues. With 0 bases removed from V and 4 bases from J, the gap between germline ends came to 12 bases. CDR3 sequence: CASSEAQGNLYGYTF. The DNA for the CDR3 is TGTGCCAGCAGTGAAGCTCAGGGAAATCTCTATGGCTACACCTTC.

The gene calls are TRBV28 and TRBJ2-6, with no clear D. Trimming took 11 bases from V and 3 from J, leaving 11 bases between them. This CDR3 comprises 13 residues. Germline-derived CDR1 and CDR2 are MDHEN and SYDVKM. This chain's CDR3 is CAPAEFGANVLTF. The CDR3 DNA reads as TGTGCCCCCGCGGAGTTTGGGGCCAACGTCCTGACTTTC.

This clone was recorded once. This chain joins TRBV3-1 (or the pseudogene TRBV3-2) and TRBJ2-7; 10 bases fit TRBD2. Germline V CDR1 and CDR2: LGHDT, YNNKEL (reference sequence). This CDR3 has 15 amino acids. V lost 8 bases and J lost 3; bases outside the gene matches: 10. DNA of the CDR3: TGTGCCAGCCACTCGTCCGGGACTAGCGTCTACGAGCAGTACTTC. Encoded protein: CASHSSGTSVYEQYF.

The rearrangement uses TRBV10-3 and TRBJ1-2; 11 bases are a match to TRBD1. V lost 5 bases and J lost 3; bases outside the gene matches: 2. CDR1 ENHRY and CDR2 SYGVKD come from the germline V gene. The CDR3 is made up of 14 amino acids. CDR3 nucleotides: TGTGCCATCAGTCGGACAGGGGGCGACTATGGCTACACCTTC. Translated: CAISRTGGDYGYTF.

This clone has a handful of counts. The chain joins TRBV5-4 to TRBJ2-5; possible D gene TRBD1, 7 bases. The CDR3 runs to 15 residues. Germline values: CDR1 SGHNT, CDR2 YYREEE (reference sequence). Deletions cut 0 bases from V and 3 bases from J, with 12 bases between. The CDR3 DNA follows: TGTGCCAGCAGCTTGGTCCCAGGGGGGAAAGAGACCCAGTACTTC. Amino acid sequence: CASSLVPGGKETQYF.

The rearrangement links TRBV5-1 to TRBJ2-7, with 8 nucleotides matching TRBD1. After removal of 3 bases from V and 5 bases from J, the junction contained 7 bases not matched to a gene. The CDR3 contains 14 residues. From germline, CDR1 is SGHRS and CDR2 YFSETQ. CDR3 loop: CASSSRTGSDEQYF. The DNA of the CDR3 is TGCGCCAGCAGCTCCCGGACAGGGAGCGACGAGCAGTACTTC.

The chain carries TRBV4-2 and TRBJ1-1, with 7 bases identical to TRBD1. Germline CDR1 and CDR2: LGHNA and YNFKEQ. The J segment lost 5 bases and the V segment lost 4 bases, leaving 4 bases of the junction unmatched. CDR3 length equals 13 residues. This CDR3 is CASSPQGITEAFF. Written as DNA, the CDR3 is TGTGCCAGCAGCCCACAGGGGATAACTGAAGCTTTCTTT.